One sample yielded the 18 T cell receptor beta chains listed below, sequenced in a study of brain T cells in children with intractable seizures. Some clones are missing from TCRdb's copy, which holds only in-frame ones; the method was immunoSEQ multiplex PCR. Altogether about 80,000 clones are present, around nine tenths being singletons, with the ten largest covering approximately 25%. This specimen was peripheral blood, taken at surgery. These receptors came from a girl aged 2 to 10 with Rasmussen encephalitis and intractable seizures.

There are a few counts of this clone. The V and J genes are TRBV6-5 and TRBJ1-1; no reliable D call. Trimming pared 0 bases from V and 1 base from J, leaving 6 bases between. Germline loops: CDR1 MNHEY, CDR2 SVGAGI. The CDR3 sequence is 14 residues long. The CDR3 region has the DNA TGTGCCAGCAGTTACTCGCTGGGGAACACTGAAGCTTTCTTT. Amino acids: CASSYSLGNTEAFF.

The chain uses TRBV19 and TRBJ2-1; D unclear. V gave up 1 base and J gave up 0 bases, with 10 bases separating them. CDR3 length: 16 residues. Germline CDR1 LNHDA, CDR2 SQIVND (reference sequence). In DNA form, the CDR3 reads TGTGCCAGTAGTATAGCGACCGGAAGCTCCTACAATGAGCAGTTCTTC. Amino acids: CASSIATGSSYNEQFF.

J is TRBJ1-1 and V is TRBV4-1; TRBD1 is a possible D gene (6 bases). Germline V gene data show CDR1 as MGHRA and CDR2 as YSYEKL. The CDR3 has 15 amino acids. With 4 bases removed from V and 3 bases from J, the gap between germline ends came to 15 bases. The CDR3 loop reads CASSRWGAGDTEAFF. CDR3 bases: TGCGCCAGCAGCCGATGGGGGGCAGGGGACACTGAAGCTTTCTTT.

The V call is TRBV5-4, the J call TRBJ1-1; D unclear. V was pared by 1 base and J by 4 bases, with 11 bases between. CDR3 length: 14 residues. Germline V gives CDR1 SGHNT, CDR2 YYREEE (reference sequence). CDR3 coding DNA: TGTGCCAGCAGCTTGCCGGGGTCGACCACTGAAGCTTTCTTT. Encoded protein: CASSLPGSTTEAFF.

This CDR3 is CASRPGQGPHGYTF. CDR3 bases: TGTGCCAGCAGACCCGGACAGGGGCCCCATGGCTACACCTTC. J is TRBJ1-2 and V is TRBV6-5; 9 bases map to TRBD1. There are 14 residues in the CDR3. Germline CDR1 MNHEY, CDR2 SVGAGI. The V segment lost 6 bases and the J segment 6 bases; nucleotides outside the gene matches: 8.

This chain links TRBV19 with TRBJ2-5; TRBD1 aligns across 7 bases. Germline trimming cut 0 bases from V and 5 bases from J; bases unmatched to any gene: 6. There are 15 residues in the CDR3. The V gene's germline CDR1 is LNHDA and CDR2 SQIVND (reference sequence). CDR3 sequence reads: CASSIDNRGRETQYF. The CDR3 bases are TGTGCCAGTAGTATAGATAACAGGGGAAGGGAGACCCAGTACTTC.

The V gene is TRBV3-1 (or the pseudogene TRBV3-2), the J gene TRBJ2-1; maybe TRBD2 (5 bases). The CDR3 has 13 amino acids. V was clipped by 2 bases and J by 7 bases, with 9 bases between them. The germline gives CDR1 LGHDT, CDR2 YNNKEL (reference sequence). This chain's CDR3 is CASSQFWRNEQFF. CDR3 DNA sequence: TGTGCCAGCAGCCAATTCTGGAGGAATGAGCAGTTCTTC.

This chain joins TRBV3-1 (or the pseudogene TRBV3-2) and TRBJ1-2; the match to TRBD1 covers 8 bases. V shed 7 bases, J shed 4 bases, and the junction held 5 bases outside the gene matches. CDR1 is LGHDT, CDR2 YNNKEL, per germline (reference sequence). This CDR3 is built from 13 residues. CDR3 coding DNA: TGTGCCAGCACCTCAGACAGGGGCTATGGCTACACCTTC. This translates into CASTSDRGYGYTF.

V is TRBV23-1 and J is TRBJ2-7; 8 bases fit TRBD2. TRBV23-1 is recorded as an ORF, its role being uncertain. This CDR3 region has 21 residues. V shed 7 bases and J 3 bases; nucleotides not matched to a gene: 29. The CDR3, as DNA: TGCGCCAGCATCCAAAGATTTCCGCGGGAGGCACAAAAACTCGGGGGCTACGAGCAGTACTTC. Amino acids: CASIQRFPREAQKLGGYEQYF.

The chain employs TRBV7-9 and TRBJ2-1, with unresolved D. The germline V gene encodes CDR1 SEHNR and CDR2 FQNEAQ (reference sequence). This CDR3 comprises 16 residues. Trimming took off 0 bases at V and 3 bases at J, with 12 bases between the two ends. The CDR3 DNA reads TGTGCCAGCAGCTTAGCGCAGGAGCGTAACTACAATGAGCAGTTCTTC. It yields the protein CASSLAQERNYNEQFF.

The sample holds a few counts of this clone. The V and J genes are TRBV19 and TRBJ1-2; D uncertain. Germline assignment: CDR1 LNHDA and CDR2 SQIVND (reference sequence). The CDR3 is made up of 11 amino acids. Trimming pared 6 bases from V and 2 bases from J, leaving 4 bases between. DNA of the CDR3: TGTGCCAGTAGGAGGAACTATGGCTACACCTTC. Translation gives CASRRNYGYTF.

The V gene is TRBV5-5, the J gene TRBJ1-2, with D tentatively TRBD1 (6 bases). CDR1 is SGHKS and CDR2 is YYEKEE in the germline V gene (reference sequence). V shed 1 base and J shed 2 bases, with 12 bases lying between them. This CDR3 has 15 residues. CDR3 DNA: TGTGCCAGCAGCTTGTTCATCGGGGGCAACTATGGCTACACCTTC. Translating gives CASSLFIGGNYGYTF.

J is TRBJ2-3 and V is TRBV5-5; D might be TRBD2 (6 bases). The CDR3 covers 15 residues. In germline, CDR1 is SGHKS, CDR2 YYEKEE (reference sequence). V lost 0 bases and J lost 5, with 13 bases in between. The CDR3 loop is CASSLGSGVGDTQYF. CDR3 in DNA: TGTGCCAGCAGCTTGGGGTCGGGAGTTGGAGATACGCAGTATTTT.

With regard to this clone: A read error may account for a junction end that differs from germline. This chain connects TRBV7-7 to TRBJ2-7; D is undetermined. CDR1 SSHAT and CDR2 FNYEAQ come from the germline V gene (reference sequence). This CDR3 has 10 residues. The CDR3 DNA follows: TGTGCTAGCAGCCCCTCACAGCAGTACTTC. It specifies CASSPSQQYF.

This clone was observed a handful of times. This chain joins TRBV3-1 (or the pseudogene TRBV3-2) and TRBJ1-1, with D perhaps matching TRBD1 (6 bases). Looked up from germline, CDR1 is LGHDT and CDR2 is YNNKEL (reference sequence). V lost 2 bases and J lost 0, with 10 bases in between. The CDR3 length is 15 residues. The CDR3 DNA is TGTGCCAGCAGCCAACAGGGGCTTATGAACACTGAAGCTTTCTTT. The encoded protein is CASSQQGLMNTEAFF.

The chain carries TRBV5-5 and TRBJ2-3; D might be TRBD2 (6 bases). Germline V CDR1 and CDR2: SGHKS, YYEKEE (reference sequence). The CDR3 is made up of 16 amino acids. The V and J ends lost 0 bases and 3 bases respectively, with 14 bases between them. The CDR3 here is CASSLVTGAVTDTQYF. DNA for the CDR3: TGTGCCAGCAGCTTGGTCACGGGAGCAGTGACAGATACGCAGTATTTT.

The chain links TRBV7-2 to TRBJ1-4, with a weak D call TRBD1 (6 bases). The CDR3 runs to 14 residues. V gave up 6 bases and J gave up 10 bases, with 18 bases separating them. Per germline, CDR1 SGHTA and CDR2 FQGNSA. The DNA of the CDR3 is TGTGCCAGCAGTTCGGCAGGGGCGAGGGTAAAACTGTTTTTT. Its protein is CASSSAGARVKLFF.

The chain carries TRBV27 and TRBJ1-2; no reliable D call. V dropped 3 bases and J dropped 8 bases, with 13 bases sitting between them. Germline V gives CDR1 MNHEY, CDR2 SMNVEV (reference sequence). This CDR3 is 13 amino acids long. The CDR3 region is CASSFGSKGGYTF. The CDR3 DNA is TGTGCCAGCAGTTTCGGATCAAAAGGCGGCTACACCTTC.